This TCR beta chain was identified during a study of blood T cell repertoires in COVID-19 (dated by TCRdb to about 2020). Regarding the complete study: The collaborator samples originated in the United States, Italy and Spain and spanned the acute and convalescent phases of COVID-19. Deeply sampled blood TCRbeta repertoires from subjects exposed to, actively infected with, or recovered from COVID-19 were included in the dataset. Where HLA class I and class II types were available, the types were taken from metadata supplied by the sample provider, not from assay-based typing. The prospective study material was composed of cDNA or gDNA derived from T cells, B-cell-depleted T cells, or PBMCs. The repertoires were released in a freely available public database meant as a resource for research on the immune response to SARS-CoV-2. The samples were drawn from two sources: the first 160 participants of the ongoing ImmuneRACE study, and 1,000 to 1,500 subjects contributed by 6 global collaborators. A de-identified subject ID, COVID-19 status, age in years and sex were almost always included in the sample metadata.

This clone was picked up a small number of times. This clone's antigen is unknown. No base quality information exists; no much larger clone differs at one position. TCRbeta CDR3 regions were amplified from genomic DNA by means of the immunoSEQ Assay, a bias-controlled multiplex PCR. Per the source publication's procedure: The number of nucleated cells in each sample was estimated from the amplification of reference gene primers within the assay. Sequence reads were collapsed and filtered to measure the absolute abundance of every unique TCRbeta CDR3 rearrangement. For each sample, productive Simpson clonality was calculated as the square root of Simpson's diversity index across productive rearrangements. This is the immuneACCESS table as TCRdb keeps it, with only in-frame sequences that have V and J called. A part of the clones is gone; compared with another copy, unresolved V genes explain less than half, and the rest is unexplained. V and J calls and clone size follow that table, whereas D and trimming were derived from the DNA. A total of 130,000 to 150,000 clones appear in this sample, around four fifths of them only once. In total, the top ten clones hold 6.2% of the sample.

Enrolling through a virtual design, the prospective study's participants ranged in age from roughly 18 to 90 years and lived across 24 United States geographic areas. To assign participants to cohorts, the prospective study relied on clinical history that participants themselves reported in a screening survey and a study questionnaire. Recovered participants in ImmuneRACE Cohort 3 were defined by two consecutive negative NP/OP PCR tests, clearance by a healthcare professional, or resolution of symptoms. In the prospective study, whole blood, serum and a nasopharyngeal or oropharyngeal swab were collected from each participant by mobile phlebotomists. Participants in the prospective study had the option to provide additional blood draws and questionnaires over a 2-month period. Prospective study blood samples were shipped either frozen or at room temperature before DNA extraction. Results and caveats for the whole study, not just this receptor: Clinical and demographic metadata were provided uncurated, with the amount varying by source and participant.

Cut back by 1 base and 2 bases, the V and J ends lie 7 bases apart. As encoded in the germline V gene, CDR1 is MGHRA while CDR2 is YSYEKL. Its CDR3 holds 14 amino acids, cysteine through phenylalanine. CDR3 DNA is the only sequence kept; it has 42 bases, read in frame from the first base. The receptor's source is a woman between 40 and 55 years old who had recovered from COVID-19. Material for sequencing was PBMCs or T cells enriched from blood (not recorded which). Rearrangement joined TRBV4-1 to TRBJ2-3; a tentative D match to TRBD2 spans 6 bases. The encoded CDR3 is CASSQGRATDTQYF. The nucleotides are TGCGCCAGCAGCCAAGGGAGGGCCACAGATACGCAGTATTTT.